This TCR beta chain was captured by sequencing in a study of T cells after posttransplantation cyclophosphamide. TCRdb's copy holds only in-frame clones and misses some; the assay was immunoSEQ multiplex PCR. The repertoire consists of roughly 12,000 clones, with 2% to 2.5% occurring once and the leading ten covering around 15%. On this clone: The antigen remains undetermined. A read error may account for a junction end that differs from germline.

Study-level findings and limits: TRB overlap between skin or GI tissue T cells and blood was limited. Recipient CMV seropositivity and CMV reactivation strongly tracked TRB clonality. Donor-recipient repertoire similarity was low at 1-2 months, rising over year one.

The CDR3 is made up of 20 amino acids. Germline V CDR1 and CDR2: SGHKS, YYEKEE (reference sequence). Cyclophosphamide on days +3 and +4 followed busulfan-fludarabine conditioning and a marrow graft. This sequence joins TRBV5-5 and TRBJ2-7; 12 bases agree with TRBD1. The clonotype originates from a young adult male patient who received an allogeneic stem cell transplant from a related donor, was CMV-positive, and had no GVHD. Some T cells could come from the graft donor. Here the sequenced sample was PBMCs, taken after allogeneic stem cell transplant with posttransplant cyclophosphamide. CDR3 residues: CAGSLRFPGTGGFGSYWQYF. CDR3 DNA: TGTGCCGGCAGCTTGAGGTTTCCCGGGACAGGGGGCTTCGGATCCTACTGGCAGTACTTC.